The 25 T cell receptor beta chains in this list originate from one sample, sequenced in a study of blood T cells in healthy people across ages. Primers used in a second PCR of roughly 7 to 12 cycles were a sample-barcoded 5' primer and a J-beta primer mix. TCRdb reprocessed the 5' RACE reads with MiXCR, giving one entry per CDR3 protein. Counted here are over 300,000 distinct CDR3 sequences, roughly half occurring once; the ten biggest clones make up around 53%. The sequenced material came from blood. The origin of the receptors is a man aged 55 to 70 in good health.

The chain couples TRBV27 to TRBJ1-2; perhaps TRBD1 as D (5 bases). The CDR3 totals 14 residues. Looked up from germline, CDR1 is MNHEY and CDR2 is SMNVEV (reference sequence). The ends were cut back, 6 bases at V and 5 bases at J, with 16 bases in the middle. The chain's CDR3 is CASSPWGSGYGYTF. In nucleotides, the CDR3 is TGTGCCAGCAGCCCTTGGGGCAGTGGATATGGCTACACCTTC.

Concerning this clonotype itself: At one of its ends the junction is not consistent with the germline gene, which may arise from a read error. The V and J genes are TRBV29-1 and TRBJ2-6, with D possibly matching TRBD1 (5 bases). Looked up from germline, CDR1 is SQVTM and CDR2 is ANQGSEA. This CDR3 is 15 amino acids long. Here the CDR3 DNA reads TGCAGCGTTGGGTCTGAGGTCTCTGGGGCCGACGTCCTGACTTTC. This gives the protein CSVGSEVSGADVLTF.

The chain links TRBV27 to TRBJ2-1; D is tentatively TRBD1 or TRBD2 (6 bases each). The CDR3 totals 14 residues. V was cut by 2 bases and J by 5 bases, with 10 bases left in between. Germline CDR1 MNHEY, CDR2 SMNVEV (reference sequence). CDR3 bases: TGTGCCAGCAGTTTAGGGGGGCGAAACAATGAGCAGTTCTTC. Translated, it gives CASSLGGRNNEQFF.

This clonotype was seen a few times. The chain links TRBV3-1 to TRBJ2-7; D is possibly TRBD2 (5 bases). Germline V lookup: CDR1 LGHDT, CDR2 YNNKEL (reference sequence). V gave up 3 bases and J gave up 4 bases, with 13 bases separating them. The CDR3 sequence is 14 residues long. The chain's CDR3 is CASSQDGLVYEQYF. CDR3 bases: TGTGCCAGCAGCCAGGACGGACTCGTTTACGAGCAGTACTTC.

The chain joins TRBV29-1 to TRBJ1-2; no firm D call. The CDR3 sequence is 12 residues long. V shed 8 bases and J shed 8 bases, with 18 bases lying between them. CDR1 is SQVTM, CDR2 ANQGSEA, per germline. CDR3 protein: CSPRELTGGYTF. Here the CDR3 DNA reads TGCAGCCCGAGAGAGCTCACCGGAGGCTACACCTTC.

This clonotype was detected only a few times. The chain carries TRBV6-2 or TRBV6-3 and TRBJ2-4; D is possibly TRBD1 or TRBD2 (5 bases each). Between the trimmed V and J ends, which lost 5 bases and 0 bases, there was a span of 11 bases. In germline, CDR1 is MNHEY, CDR2 SVGEGT. The length of the CDR3 is 15 residues. The CDR3: CASSGGRLAKNIQYF. CDR3 nucleotides: TGTGCCAGCAGTGGGGGTCGACTAGCCAAAAACATTCAGTACTTC.

This clonotype occurred once. Mismatch with germline at one junction end may stem from a read error. The genes are TRBV27 and TRBJ2-2, with a possible D match to TRBD2 (5 bases). Germline V lookup: CDR1 MNHEY, CDR2 SMNVEV (reference sequence). This CDR3 has 16 amino acids. The CDR3 region has the DNA TGTGCCGGCAGTTTAATCGGCGGGTCTCGCACCGGGGAGCTGTTTTTT. It specifies CAGSLIGGSRTGELFF.

In this sample, this clonotype turned up a few times. The chain combines TRBV28 with TRBJ2-7; 9 positions agree with TRBD1. The J call may be in error: the DNA end matches TRBJ2-5 better. Germline assignment: CDR1 MDHEN and CDR2 SYDVKM. The CDR3 has 17 amino acids. CDR3 residues: CASSRYGGQGYPETQYF. CDR3 in DNA: TGTGCCAGCAGTCGATACGGGGGACAGGGTTACCCAGAGACCCAGTACTTC.

The table lists this clonotype with a count of one. The chain combines TRBV29-1 with TRBJ1-2; 10 positions match TRBD1. This CDR3 region has 14 residues. V gave up 3 bases and J gave up 4 bases; unmatched junction bases: 5. Germline V CDR1 and CDR2: SQVTM, ANQGSEA. This CDR3 reads CSVDLGQGSYGYTF. CDR3 in DNA: TGCAGCGTTGACTTGGGACAGGGGAGCTATGGCTACACCTTC.

The chain recombines TRBV27 with TRBJ2-1; D is unclear. Germline CDR1 and CDR2: MNHEY and SMNVEV (reference sequence). The CDR3 has 14 residues. V dropped 2 bases and J dropped 7 bases, with 12 bases sitting between them. CDR3 nucleotides: TGTGCCAGCAGTTTAAAATCAGTCTGGAATGAGCAGTTCTTC. It yields the protein CASSLKSVWNEQFF.

This clonotype has a single count. The rearrangement uses TRBV28 and TRBJ2-5; weak D call: TRBD1 (6 bases). CDR1 is MDHEN and CDR2 is SYDVKM in the germline V gene. CDR3 length equals 16 residues. Trimming pared 3 bases from V and 4 bases from J, leaving 18 bases between. The CDR3, as DNA: TGTGCCAGCAGTTTCCACGGGACACCGAGGGGAGAGACCCAGTACTTC. Translating gives CASSFHGTPRGETQYF.

This clonotype was recorded once. The chain couples TRBV9 to TRBJ2-1, with 11 positions matching TRBD2. The CDR3 runs 16 residues. The trim removed 0 bases at V and 6 bases at J, leaving 5 bases unmatched. Per the germline V gene, CDR1 is SGDLS and CDR2 is YYNGEE. CDR3 DNA sequence: TGTGCCAGCAGCGTAGGTCTAGCGGGGGGATCCAATGAGCAGTTCTTC. Its protein is CASSVGLAGGSNEQFF.

This clonotype was detected only a few times. The rearrangement uses TRBV25-1 and TRBJ1-2; 10 bases line up with TRBD1. With 4 bases clipped from V and 8 bases from J, the junction kept 13 bases outside the gene matches. Germline values: CDR1 MGHDK, CDR2 SYGVNS. The CDR3 sequence is 16 residues long. The CDR3 bases are TGTGCCAGCAGTGGTGGCCGCGGGGACAGGGGATGGGGCTACACCTTC. It specifies CASSGGRGDRGWGYTF.

The chain has TRBV20-1 and TRBJ2-5; 9 nucleotides align to TRBD1. Germline V gene lookup returns CDR1 DFQATT and CDR2 SNEGSKA (reference sequence). The CDR3 runs 14 residues. Unmatched junction bases numbered 10, after V lost 6 bases and J lost 5 bases. The CDR3: CSANRGQGDETQYF. DNA of the CDR3: TGCAGTGCAAACAGGGGACAGGGTGACGAGACCCAGTACTTC.

This chain joins TRBV5-1 and TRBJ2-5; D is undetermined. The germline V gene encodes CDR1 SGHRS and CDR2 YFSETQ. This CDR3 contains 14 residues. V lost 2 bases to trimming and J lost 1 base, with 9 bases between them. The DNA for the CDR3 is TGCGCCAGCAGCTTATTGTACTTCCAAGAGACCCAGTACTTC. Translating gives CASSLLYFQETQYF.

This clonotype was found a few times. This sequence joins TRBV5-6 and TRBJ2-6, with 10 positions matching TRBD2. The germline V gene encodes CDR1 SGHDT and CDR2 YYEEEE. The J segment lost 2 bases and the V segment lost 4 bases, leaving 3 bases of the junction unmatched. This CDR3 region has 16 residues. CDR3 amino acids: CASSPLAGAGANVLTF. The CDR3 bases are TGTGCCAGCAGCCCCCTAGCGGGAGCTGGGGCCAACGTCCTGACTTTC. Supplemented by reference TRBV5-6 and TRBJ2-6, the full variable domain reads DAGVTQSPTHLIKTRGQQVTLRCSPKSGHDTVSWYQQALGQGPQFIFQYYEEEERQRGNFPDRFSGHQFPNYSSELNVNALLLGDSALYLCASSPLAGAGANVLTFGAGSRLTVL.

The chain joins TRBV29-1 to TRBJ2-7; TRBD2 matches 7 bases. Trimming cost V 5 bases and J 4 bases; bases outside gene matches: 8. The V gene's germline CDR1 is SQVTM and CDR2 ANQGSEA. The CDR3 has 13 amino acids. The CDR3 coding sequence is TGCAGCGTTTGGGTCCAGGGAGGGTACGAGCAGTACTTC. Translation gives CSVWVQGGYEQYF.

This rearrangement joins TRBV20-1 to TRBJ2-7; TRBD2 aligns across 11 bases. CDR3 length: 15 amino acids. CDR1 is DFQATT, CDR2 SNEGSKA, per germline (reference sequence). The V segment lost 3 bases and the J segment 2 bases; nucleotides outside the gene matches: 6. CDR3 in amino acids: CSASPLAGGPYEQYF. The CDR3 DNA reads TGCAGTGCTAGTCCCCTAGCGGGAGGCCCCTACGAGCAGTACTTC.

This clonotype has only a few counts. The J gene is TRBJ1-2, the V gene TRBV7-9, with TRBD1 matching 7 bases. The CDR3 sequence is 12 residues long. Germline V gives CDR1 SEHNR, CDR2 FQNEAQ (reference sequence). V lost 6 bases, J lost 6 bases, and 4 bases stayed unmatched. CDR3 sequence: CASSLQGNGYTF. The CDR3 DNA follows: TGTGCCAGCAGTTTACAGGGGAATGGCTACACCTTC.

The chain recombines TRBV7-9 with TRBJ2-7, with D unclear. The CDR3 runs 12 residues. V shed 11 bases and J shed 0 bases, with 11 bases lying between them. Germline V gives CDR1 SEHNR, CDR2 FQNEAQ (reference sequence). The CDR3 here is CASGDGSYEQYF. The CDR3 bases are TGTGCCTCAGGAGACGGCTCCTACGAGCAGTACTTC.

The V gene is TRBV5-5, the J gene TRBJ2-7, with D possibly being TRBD2 (5 bases). The CDR3 runs to 14 residues. Trimming cost V 0 bases and J 7 bases, with 14 bases left between them. Per the germline V gene, CDR1 is SGHKS and CDR2 is YYEKEE (reference sequence). CDR3 sequence: CASSLAASTGEQYF. In nucleotides, the CDR3 is TGTGCCAGCAGCTTGGCCGCGTCCACGGGGGAGCAGTACTTC.

V is TRBV6-2 or TRBV6-3 and J is TRBJ2-7, with 11 bases matching TRBD2. The CDR3 covers 14 residues. Germline loops: CDR1 MNHEY, CDR2 SVGEGT. Trimming cost V 6 bases and J 2 bases; bases outside gene matches: 3. The DNA of the CDR3 is TGTGCCAGCAGGAGGACTAGCGGGCCCTACGAGCAGTACTTC. Its translation: CASRRTSGPYEQYF.

The gene calls are TRBV21-1 and TRBJ2-1. TRBV21-1 is listed as a pseudogene. The CDR3 consists of 11 residues. CDR3 residues: CASPGNYEQFF. CDR3 sequence (DNA): TGTGCCAGCCCTGGGAACTATGAGCAGTTCTTC.

Remarks on this clonotype: This sequence may be a read error, since a much larger clone differs from it by one base. The chain couples TRBV11-2 to TRBJ2-7, with D perhaps matching TRBD1 (6 bases). The end of the DNA aligns better with TRBJ2-1, so the J call may be wrong. The CDR3 contains 13 residues. The germline gives CDR1 SGHAT, CDR2 FQNNGV. CDR3 sequence: CASSAGTQNEQFF. The CDR3 DNA is TGTGCCAGCAGCGCCGGGACACAAAATGAGCAGTTCTTC.

The chain employs TRBV20-1 and TRBJ2-7; TRBD2 matches 8 bases. Germline lookup yields CDR1 DFQATT and CDR2 SNEGSKA (reference sequence). The CDR3 totals 14 residues. V shed 0 bases, J shed 6 bases, and the junction held 7 bases outside the gene matches. CDR3 sequence reads: CSAREVVSGVEQYF. CDR3 bases: TGCAGTGCTAGAGAGGTGGTTAGCGGGGTCGAGCAGTACTTC.